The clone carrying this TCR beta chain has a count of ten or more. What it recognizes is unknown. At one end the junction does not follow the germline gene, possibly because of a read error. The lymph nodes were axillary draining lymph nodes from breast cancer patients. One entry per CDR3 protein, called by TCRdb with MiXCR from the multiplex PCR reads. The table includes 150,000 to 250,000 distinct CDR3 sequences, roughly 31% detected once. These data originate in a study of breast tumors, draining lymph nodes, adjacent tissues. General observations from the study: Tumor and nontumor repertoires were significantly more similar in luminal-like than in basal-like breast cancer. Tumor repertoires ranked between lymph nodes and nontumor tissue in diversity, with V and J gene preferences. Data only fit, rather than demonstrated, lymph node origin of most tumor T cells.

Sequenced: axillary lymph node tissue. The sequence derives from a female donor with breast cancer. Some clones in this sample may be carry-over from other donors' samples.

The DNA for the CDR3 is TGTGCTAGCAGCTTACCAGGGGAGACTAGCGGGGCCCACTTCTCCTACGAGCAGTACTTC. Its protein is CASSLPGETSGAHFSYEQYF. The gene calls are TRBV7-7 and TRBJ2-7; TRBD2 agrees at 11 bases. The germline V gene encodes CDR1 SSHAT and CDR2 FNYEAQ (reference sequence). The CDR3 contains 20 residues.